These 10 T cell receptor beta chains originate from one sample sequenced in a study of control samples from healthy donors and cancer patients. The assay was immunoSEQ multiplex PCR, and TCRdb's table has in-frame clones only and misses some. The table records some 150,000 clones, about 94% of them present only once. Sequencing input: PBMCs. These receptors came from a man in his 60s with colorectal cancer.

The chain couples TRBV10-3 to TRBJ1-2; D may be TRBD1 (5 bases). The CDR3 loop spans 15 amino acids. Germline V gene lookup returns CDR1 ENHRY and CDR2 SYGVKD. V was shortened by 7 bases and J by 8 bases, with 23 bases between the two germline ends. CDR3 sequence (DNA): TGTGCCATCATGGGTGGCAGGGAGACTTCTATGGGCTACACCTTC. It yields the protein CAIMGGRETSMGYTF.

The chain joins TRBV3-1 (or the pseudogene TRBV3-2) to TRBJ2-7, with 13 nucleotides matching TRBD2. The trim removed 5 bases at V and 4 bases at J, leaving 2 bases unmatched. The germline CDR1 and CDR2 sequences are LGHDT and YNNKEL (reference sequence). The CDR3 sequence is 14 residues long. The CDR3 DNA follows: TGTGCCAGCAGCTTGACTAGCGGGGGGTACGAGCAGTACTTC. Translating gives CASSLTSGGYEQYF.

The CDR3: CASRGSYNSPLHF. The DNA for the CDR3 is TGTGCCAGCAGAGGTTCCTATAATTCACCCCTCCACTTT. This sequence joins TRBV6-6 and TRBJ1-6; D is uncertain. This CDR3 comprises 13 residues. Germline assignment: CDR1 MNHNY and CDR2 SVGAGI (reference sequence). V gave up 6 bases and J gave up 1 base, with 4 bases separating them.

This clone has only a few counts. The chain combines TRBV29-1 with TRBJ2-3, with a weak D call TRBD2 (6 bases). This CDR3 comprises 14 residues. Trimming removed 7 bases at V and 3 bases at J, with 17 bases between. The germline gives CDR1 SQVTM, CDR2 ANQGSEA. In DNA, the CDR3 is TGCAGCGCCCGGCCGGGACTCATAACAGATACGCAGTATTTT. This translates into CSARPGLITDTQYF.

This sequence joins TRBV6-5 and TRBJ1-2; perhaps TRBD1 as D (5 bases). Germline CDR1 is MNHEY and CDR2 is SVGAGI. The CDR3 length is 15 residues. With 0 bases removed from V and 4 bases from J, the gap between germline ends came to 12 bases. CDR3 sequence: CASSYSGDGFYGYTF. The CDR3 DNA sequence: TGTGCCAGCAGTTACTCAGGGGACGGATTCTATGGCTACACCTTC.

The V and J genes are TRBV27 and TRBJ1-1, with D possibly matching TRBD1 (6 bases). The CDR3 spans 15 residues. V was shortened by 0 bases and J by 3 bases, with 11 bases between the two germline ends. Germline V gene data show CDR1 as MNHEY and CDR2 as SMNVEV (reference sequence). The CDR3 loop is CASSLSYEGDTEAFF. CDR3 DNA sequence: TGTGCCAGCAGTTTATCATATGAGGGGGACACTGAAGCTTTCTTT.

The chain combines TRBV5-1 with TRBJ1-4; D is ambiguous. V was trimmed by 7 bases and J by 0 bases, leaving 7 bases between them. This CDR3 spans 13 amino acids. In germline, CDR1 is SGHRS, CDR2 YFSETQ. The CDR3 is CASGRSTNEKLFF. In DNA, the CDR3 is TGCGCCAGCGGCAGGTCAACTAATGAAAAACTGTTTTTT.

The chain links TRBV2 to TRBJ1-1; TRBD1 is a possible D gene (5 bases). CDR1 is SNHLY and CDR2 is FYNNEI in the germline V gene. V was shortened by 5 bases and J by 3 bases, with 13 bases between the two germline ends. This CDR3 has 14 residues. The CDR3 DNA is TGTGCCAGCAGTTATGAGGGACGGGACACTGAAGCTTTCTTT. This encodes CASSYEGRDTEAFF.

This clone was detected only a few times. The V and J genes are TRBV19 and TRBJ1-5, with D uncertain. Germline loops: CDR1 LNHDA, CDR2 SQIVND (reference sequence). The CDR3 length is 15 residues. Between the trimmed V and J ends, which lost 5 bases and 8 bases, there was a span of 19 bases. The chain's CDR3 is CASSPRRLLVEPQHF. CDR3 nucleotide sequence: TGTGCCAGTAGTCCCCGTCGCCTCCTAGTAGAGCCCCAGCATTTT.

The chain employs TRBV6-6 and TRBJ2-1, with 8 bases lining up with TRBD1. Per germline, CDR1 MNHNY and CDR2 SVGAGI (reference sequence). V dropped 0 bases and J dropped 12; count of bases not matched to a gene: 10. The CDR3 extends over 15 amino acids. The CDR3 bases are TGTGCCAGCAGTTACTCGGGGGGCAGGGGGCGCCGGCAGTTCTTC. Its translation is CASSYSGGRGRRQFF.